A selection of T cell receptor beta chains follows, all from one sample in a study of cytomegalovirus exposure and HLA in healthy donors. The repertoire was sequenced with immunoSEQ multiplex PCR; TCRdb's copy has only in-frame clones and lacks some. The sample lists about 120,000 clones, under 85% seen once, with about 6% in the top ten. Input material: PBMCs. The receptors were gathered from a man between 18 and 35 years old in good health and CMV-seropositive. Both conserved end residues are part of each CDR3. A D gene is named only where the DNA matches it firmly. A row's size may be missing; if present it is once, few, many or a size class.

j_call	clone_size	v_call	d_call	cdr3_length	cdr3_nt	cdr3_aa
TRBJ2-2	NA	TRBV5-4	NA	15	TGTGCCAGCAGCCCCGGCGCAGGGAACACCGGGGAGCTGTTTTTT	CASSPGAGNTGELFF
TRBJ1-1	NA	TRBV10-3	NA	15	TGTGCCATCAGTGGCACGTGGTCGGGGGAGACTGAAGCTTTCTTT	CAISGTWSGETEAFF
TRBJ1-2	few	TRBV5-1	NA	14	TGCGCCAGCAGCGAGGACAGAACTAACTATGGCTACACCTTC	CASSEDRTNYGYTF
TRBJ2-7	NA	TRBV27	TRBD2	17	TGTGCCAGCAGTTCAACGACTAGCCAAAAAATAGTCTACGAGCAGTACTTC	CASSSTTSQKIVYEQYF
TRBJ2-2	NA	TRBV14	NA	19	TGTGCCAGCAGCCAAGACCGGGGGACAGCCAAAGCGAACACCGGGGAGCTGTTTTTT	CASSQDRGTAKANTGELFF
TRBJ2-3	NA	TRBV7-2	NA	16	TGTGCCAGCATTTCCAGGACTTCGAAAATCTTGGATACGCAGTATTTT	CASISRTSKILDTQYF
TRBJ1-5	NA	TRBV6-1	NA	14	TGTGCCAGCACGCCCGAACAAATCAATCAGCCCCAGCATTTT	CASTPEQINQPQHF
TRBJ1-5	once	TRBV2	NA	15	TGTGCCAGCACCGGTAACAGGGACGGGTATCAGCCCCAGCATTTT	CASTGNRDGYQPQHF
TRBJ1-2	NA	TRBV30	TRBD1	14	TGTGCCTGGAGCCGCCGGACAGGGGGCTCTGGCTACACCTTC	CAWSRRTGGSGYTF
TRBJ1-4	NA	TRBV7-8	TRBD1	16	TGTGCCAGCAGCCCCCAGGGGGTCTTCATTAATGAAAAACTGTTTTTT	CASSPQGVFINEKLFF
TRBJ1-1	NA	TRBV27	NA	12	TGTGCCAGCAGTTTCTCAGGGGCTGAAGCTTTCTTT	CASSFSGAEAFF
TRBJ2-5	NA	TRBV28	TRBD2	16	TGTGCCAGCAGTTTAGGACTAGCGGGGGGACAAGAGACCCAGTACTTC	CASSLGLAGGQETQYF
TRBJ1-5	NA	TRBV7-9	TRBD1	17	TGTGCCAGCAGCTTCGACATGACCGGGACAGGGAATCAGCCCCAGCATTTT	CASSFDMTGTGNQPQHF
TRBJ2-1	NA	TRBV19	NA	15	TGTGCCAGTAGTATATCCAGGGGCCCCTACAATGAGCAGTTCTTC	CASSISRGPYNEQFF
TRBJ1-5	NA	TRBV4-1	TRBD1	15	TGCGCCAGCAGCCAAGATCTAACAGGGGAACAGCCCCAGCATTTT	CASSQDLTGEQPQHF
TRBJ1-1	few	TRBV5-1	NA	13	TGCGCCAGCAGCTTGGCCAGGGTGTCTGAAGCTTTCTTT	CASSLARVSEAFF
TRBJ2-3	NA	TRBV25-1	NA	13	TGTGCCAGCAGTGAGTTACTCACAGATACGCAGTATTTT	CASSELLTDTQYF
TRBJ1-2	few	TRBV29-1	TRBD1	12	TGCAGCGTTGGCCGGGACAGGGACGGCTACACCTTC	CSVGRDRDGYTF
TRBJ2-7	once	TRBV7-9	NA	13	TGTGCCAGCAGCTTAGGACTCTACAACGAGCAGTACTTC	CASSLGLYNEQYF
TRBJ2-1	NA	TRBV7-8	TRBD1	15	TGTGCCAGCAGTTACGGGACAGGGGGTTACAATGAGCAGTTCTTC	CASSYGTGGYNEQFF